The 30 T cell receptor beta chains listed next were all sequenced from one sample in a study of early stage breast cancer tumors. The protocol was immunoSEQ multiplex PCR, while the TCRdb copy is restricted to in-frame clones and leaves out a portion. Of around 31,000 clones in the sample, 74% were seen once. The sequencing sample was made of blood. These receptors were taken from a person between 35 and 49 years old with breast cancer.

CDR3 sequence reads: CASSDRGGVETQYF. CDR3 bases: TGTGCCAGCAGTGACAGGGGCGGGGTGGAGACCCAGTACTTC. The gene calls are TRBV2 and TRBJ2-5; D may correspond to TRBD1 or TRBD2 (6 bases each). This CDR3 contains 14 residues. Germline V gives CDR1 SNHLY, CDR2 FYNNEI. Trimming took off 3 bases at V and 5 bases at J, with 13 bases between the two ends.

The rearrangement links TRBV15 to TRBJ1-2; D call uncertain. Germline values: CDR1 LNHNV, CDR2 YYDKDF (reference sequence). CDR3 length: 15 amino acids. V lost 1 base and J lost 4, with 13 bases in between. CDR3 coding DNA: TGTGCCACCAGCAGAGTTTTCGGGGTCAGCTATGGCTACACCTTC. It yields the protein CATSRVFGVSYGYTF. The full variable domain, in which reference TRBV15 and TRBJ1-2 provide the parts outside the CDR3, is DAMVIQNPRYQVTQFGKPVTLSCSQTLNHNVMYWYQQKSSQAPKLLFHYYDKDFNNEADTPDNFQSRRPNTSFCFLDIRSPGLGDTAMYLCATSRVFGVSYGYTFGSGTRLTVV.

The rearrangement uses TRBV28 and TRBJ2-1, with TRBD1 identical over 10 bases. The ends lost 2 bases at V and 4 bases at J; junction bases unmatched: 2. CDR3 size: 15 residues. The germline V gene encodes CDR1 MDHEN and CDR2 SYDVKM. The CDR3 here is CASSLRTGGYNEQFF. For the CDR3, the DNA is TGTGCCAGCAGTTTAAGGACAGGGGGGTACAATGAGCAGTTCTTC.

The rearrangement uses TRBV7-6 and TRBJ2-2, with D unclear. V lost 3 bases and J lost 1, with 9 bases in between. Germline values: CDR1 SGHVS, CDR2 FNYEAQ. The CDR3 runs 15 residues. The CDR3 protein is CASSLDVLNTGELFF. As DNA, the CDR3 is TGTGCCAGCAGCTTGGACGTTCTGAACACCGGGGAGCTGTTTTTT.

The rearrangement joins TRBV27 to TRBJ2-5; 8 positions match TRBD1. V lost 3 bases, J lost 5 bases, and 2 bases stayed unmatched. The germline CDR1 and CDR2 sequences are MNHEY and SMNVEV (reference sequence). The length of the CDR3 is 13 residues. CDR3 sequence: CASSLDRDETQYF. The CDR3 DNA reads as TGTGCCAGCAGTTTGGACAGGGACGAGACCCAGTACTTC.

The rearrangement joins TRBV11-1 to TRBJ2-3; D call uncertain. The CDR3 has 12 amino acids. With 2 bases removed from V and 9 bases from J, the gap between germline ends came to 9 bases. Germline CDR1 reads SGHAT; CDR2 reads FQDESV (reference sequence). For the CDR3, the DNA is TGTGCCAGCAGCTTAAACACGGAAACGCAGTATTTT. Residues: CASSLNTETQYF.

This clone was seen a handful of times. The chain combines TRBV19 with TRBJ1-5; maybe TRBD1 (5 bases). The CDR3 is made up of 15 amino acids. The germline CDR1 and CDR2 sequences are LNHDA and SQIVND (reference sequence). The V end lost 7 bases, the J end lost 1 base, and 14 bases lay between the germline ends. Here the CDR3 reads CASIAQGVSNQPQHF. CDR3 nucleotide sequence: TGTGCCAGTATCGCCCAAGGGGTGAGCAATCAGCCCCAGCATTTT.

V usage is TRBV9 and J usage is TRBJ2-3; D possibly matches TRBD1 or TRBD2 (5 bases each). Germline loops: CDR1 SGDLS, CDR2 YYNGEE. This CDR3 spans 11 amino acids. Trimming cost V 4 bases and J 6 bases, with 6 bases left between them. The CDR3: CASSWGDTQYF. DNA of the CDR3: TGTGCCAGCAGCTGGGGGGATACGCAGTATTTT.

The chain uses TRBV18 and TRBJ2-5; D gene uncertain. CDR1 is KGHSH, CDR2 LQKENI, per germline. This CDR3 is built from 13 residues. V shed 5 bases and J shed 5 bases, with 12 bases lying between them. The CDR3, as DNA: TGTGCCAGCTCAGCTGGTCTCGAGGAGACCCAGTACTTC. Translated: CASSAGLEETQYF.

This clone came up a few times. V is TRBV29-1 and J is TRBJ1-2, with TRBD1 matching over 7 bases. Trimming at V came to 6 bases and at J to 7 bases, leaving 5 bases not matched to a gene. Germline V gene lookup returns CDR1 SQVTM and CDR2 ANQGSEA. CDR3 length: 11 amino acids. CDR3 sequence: CSVIQGRGYTF. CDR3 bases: TGCAGCGTCATACAGGGGCGTGGCTACACCTTC.

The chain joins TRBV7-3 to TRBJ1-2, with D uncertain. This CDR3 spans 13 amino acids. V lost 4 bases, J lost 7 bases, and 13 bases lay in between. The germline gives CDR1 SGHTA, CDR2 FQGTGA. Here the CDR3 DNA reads TGTGCCAGCAGCTCATCCTTTTTAGGTGGCTACACCTTC. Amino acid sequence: CASSSSFLGGYTF. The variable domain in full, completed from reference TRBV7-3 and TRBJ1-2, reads GAGVSQTPSNKVTEKGKYVELRCDPISGHTALYWYRQSLGQGPEFLIYFQGTGAADDSGLPNDRFFAVRPEGSVSTLKIQRTERGDSAVYLCASSSSFLGGYTFGSGTRLTVV.

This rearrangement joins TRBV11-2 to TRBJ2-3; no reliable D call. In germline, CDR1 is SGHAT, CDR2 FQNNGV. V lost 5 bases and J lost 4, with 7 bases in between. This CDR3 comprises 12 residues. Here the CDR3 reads CASSPRPDTQYF. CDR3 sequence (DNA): TGTGCCAGCAGCCCCCGACCAGATACGCAGTATTTT.

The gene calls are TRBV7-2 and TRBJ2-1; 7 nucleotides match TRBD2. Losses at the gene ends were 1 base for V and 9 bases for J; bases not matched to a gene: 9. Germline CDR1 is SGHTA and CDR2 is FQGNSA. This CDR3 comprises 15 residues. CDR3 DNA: TGTGCCAGCAGCTTAGATAGGTGGCGGGAGAGTGAGCAGTTCTTC. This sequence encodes CASSLDRWRESEQFF.

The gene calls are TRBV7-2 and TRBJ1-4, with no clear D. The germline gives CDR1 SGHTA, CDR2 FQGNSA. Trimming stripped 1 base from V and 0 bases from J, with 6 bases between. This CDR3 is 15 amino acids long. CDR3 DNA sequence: TGTGCCAGCAGCTTAGTCGGGGCAACTAATGAAAAACTGTTTTTT. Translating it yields CASSLVGATNEKLFF.

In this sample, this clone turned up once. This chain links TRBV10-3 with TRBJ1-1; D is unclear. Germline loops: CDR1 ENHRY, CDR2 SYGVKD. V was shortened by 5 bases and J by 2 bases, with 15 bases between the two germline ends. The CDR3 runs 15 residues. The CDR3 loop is CAISLSGEDNTEAFF. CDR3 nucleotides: TGTGCCATCAGTCTGAGCGGCGAGGACAACACTGAAGCTTTCTTT.

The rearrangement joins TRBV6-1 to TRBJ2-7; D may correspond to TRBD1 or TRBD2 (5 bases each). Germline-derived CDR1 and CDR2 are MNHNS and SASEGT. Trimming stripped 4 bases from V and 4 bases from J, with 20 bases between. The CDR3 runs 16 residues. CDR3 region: CASSGGRTYLGYEQYF. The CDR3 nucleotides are TGTGCCAGCAGTGGGGGACGCACATACCTCGGGTACGAGCAGTACTTC.

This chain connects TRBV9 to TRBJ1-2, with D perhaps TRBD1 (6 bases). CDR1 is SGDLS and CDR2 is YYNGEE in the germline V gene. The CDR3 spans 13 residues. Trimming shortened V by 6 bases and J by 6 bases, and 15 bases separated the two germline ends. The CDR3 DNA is TGTGCCAGCACGAGGGGGGCGCGTCATGGCTACACCTTC. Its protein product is CASTRGARHGYTF.

The CDR3 loop reads CASSQAPLRGGGYTF. In nucleotides, the CDR3 is TGCGCCAGCAGCCAGGCTCCCTTACGGGGCGGTGGCTACACCTTC. The chain has TRBV4-1 and TRBJ1-2; D perhaps matches TRBD1 (5 bases). The ends were cut back, 3 bases at V and 7 bases at J, with 18 bases in the middle. The germline CDR1 and CDR2 sequences are MGHRA and YSYEKL. The CDR3 has 15 amino acids.

CDR3 amino acids: CASSPMTGDTEAFF. CDR3 DNA sequence: TGTGCCAGCAGCCCCATGACAGGGGACACTGAAGCTTTCTTT. The V and J genes are TRBV7-9 and TRBJ1-1; TRBD1 agrees at 8 bases. The CDR3 is 14 residues long. Germline V gene sequence: CDR1 SEHNR, CDR2 FQNEAQ (reference sequence). The V and J ends lost 5 bases and 3 bases, in that order; junction bases with no gene match: 5.

The CDR3 nucleotides are TGTGCCAGCAGCTTAGCCAGTGATCCCTACGAGCAGTACTTC. Its translation is CASSLASDPYEQYF. The chain joins TRBV7-9 to TRBJ2-7, with unresolved D. The germline V and J ends were trimmed by 0 bases and 2 bases, with 8 bases remaining between them. The CDR3 has 14 residues. The germline V gene encodes CDR1 SEHNR and CDR2 FQNEAQ (reference sequence).

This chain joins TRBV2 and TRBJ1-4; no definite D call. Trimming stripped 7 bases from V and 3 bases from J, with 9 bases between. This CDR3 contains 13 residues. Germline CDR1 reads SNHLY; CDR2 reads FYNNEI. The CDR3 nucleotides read TGTGCCAGCACGCTGTCGGCTAATGAAAAACTGTTTTTT. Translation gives CASTLSANEKLFF.

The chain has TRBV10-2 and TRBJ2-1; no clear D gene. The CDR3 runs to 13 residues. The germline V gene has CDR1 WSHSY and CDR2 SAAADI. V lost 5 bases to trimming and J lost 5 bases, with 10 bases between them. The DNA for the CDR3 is TGCGCCAGCAGTCAAACCGCAGACAATGAGCAGTTCTTC. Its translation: CASSQTADNEQFF.

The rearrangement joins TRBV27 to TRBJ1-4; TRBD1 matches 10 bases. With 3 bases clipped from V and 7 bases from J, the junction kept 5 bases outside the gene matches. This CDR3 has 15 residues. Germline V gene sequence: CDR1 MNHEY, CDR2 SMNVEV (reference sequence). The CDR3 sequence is CASSFVRDRGEKLFF. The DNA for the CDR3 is TGTGCCAGCAGTTTCGTCCGGGACAGGGGTGAAAAACTGTTTTTT.

Here the CDR3 reads CASGSGTGRNEQFF. CDR3 bases: TGTGCTAGTGGTTCCGGGACAGGGAGGAATGAGCAGTTCTTC. The chain employs TRBV12-5 and TRBJ2-1; 9 nucleotides agree with TRBD1. CDR3 length equals 14 residues. The V and J ends lost 4 bases and 7 bases, in that order; junction bases with no gene match: 5. CDR1 and CDR2 (germline): LGHNT, FRNRAP.

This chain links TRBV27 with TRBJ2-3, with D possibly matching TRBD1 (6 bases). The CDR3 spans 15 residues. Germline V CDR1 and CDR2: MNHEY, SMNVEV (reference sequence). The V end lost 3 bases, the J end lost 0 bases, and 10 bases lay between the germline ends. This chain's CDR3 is CASSFRTASTDTQYF. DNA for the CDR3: TGTGCCAGCAGTTTCCGGACAGCTAGCACAGATACGCAGTATTTT.

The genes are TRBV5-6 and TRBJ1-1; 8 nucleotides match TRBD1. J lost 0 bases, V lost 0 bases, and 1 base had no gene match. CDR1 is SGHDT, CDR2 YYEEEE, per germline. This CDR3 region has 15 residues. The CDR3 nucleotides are TGTGCCAGCAGCTTGGAGACAGGGGTGAACACTGAAGCTTTCTTT. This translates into CASSLETGVNTEAFF.

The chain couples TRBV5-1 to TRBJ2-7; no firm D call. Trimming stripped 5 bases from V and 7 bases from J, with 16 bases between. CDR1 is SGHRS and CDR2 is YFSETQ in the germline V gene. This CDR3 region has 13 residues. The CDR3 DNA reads TGCGCCAGCAGTTATGGAGCCCAATGGGAGCAGTACTTC. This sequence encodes CASSYGAQWEQYF. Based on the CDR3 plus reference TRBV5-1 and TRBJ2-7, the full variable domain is KAGVTQTPRYLIKTRGQQVTLSCSPISGHRSVSWYQQTPGQGLQFLFEYFSETQRNKGNFPGRFSGRQFSNSRSEMNVSTLELGDSALYLCASSYGAQWEQYFGPGTRLTVT.

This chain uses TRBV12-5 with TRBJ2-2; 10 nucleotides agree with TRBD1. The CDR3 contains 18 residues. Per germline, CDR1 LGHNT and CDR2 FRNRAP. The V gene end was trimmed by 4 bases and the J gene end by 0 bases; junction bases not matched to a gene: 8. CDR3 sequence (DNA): TGTGCTAGTGGTTCTCCCCCGGGACAGGGGACGAACACCGGGGAGCTGTTTTTT. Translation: CASGSPPGQGTNTGELFF.

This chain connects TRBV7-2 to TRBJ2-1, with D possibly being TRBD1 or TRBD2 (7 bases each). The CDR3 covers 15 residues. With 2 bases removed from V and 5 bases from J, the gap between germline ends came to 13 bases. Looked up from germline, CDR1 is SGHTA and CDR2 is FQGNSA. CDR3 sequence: CASSLSGTENNEQFF. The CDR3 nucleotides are TGTGCCAGCAGCTTAAGCGGGACAGAGAACAATGAGCAGTTCTTC.

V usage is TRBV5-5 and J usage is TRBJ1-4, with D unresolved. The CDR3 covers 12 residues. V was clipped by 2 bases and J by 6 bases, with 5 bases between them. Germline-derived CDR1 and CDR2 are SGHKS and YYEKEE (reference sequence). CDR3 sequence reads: CASSFTHEKLFF. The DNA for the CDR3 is TGTGCCAGCAGCTTTACCCATGAAAAACTGTTTTTT.